The 7 T cell receptor beta chains below all came from one sample that was sequenced in a study of T-cell memory formation after mild COVID-19. A single record per CDR3 protein comes from TCRdb applying MiXCR to the 5' RACE reads. The profile shows more than 150,000 distinct CDR3 sequences, roughly 20% of them singletons. Sequencing was done on a sample of PBMCs or a T cell subset sorted from them (not recorded which). Source of these receptors: a man younger than 35 who had mild COVID-19 (a few samples of this study predate the infection). Cell type and time point are not known.

This clonotype has only a few counts. This chain uses TRBV9 with TRBJ1-6, with D perhaps TRBD1 (5 bases). The CDR3 runs 14 residues. Germline V gene sequence: CDR1 SGDLS, CDR2 YYNGEE. V dropped 4 bases and J dropped 10 bases, with 15 bases sitting between them. CDR3: CASSLYSRASPLHF. Here the CDR3 DNA reads TGTGCCAGCAGCCTCTACTCCAGGGCCTCACCCCTCCACTTT.

The V gene is TRBV4-1, the J gene TRBJ2-5; 12 bases match TRBD2. Germline lookup yields CDR1 MGHRA and CDR2 YSYEKL. CDR3 length equals 20 residues. V lost 3 bases to trimming and J lost 2 bases; unmatched junction nucleotides: 16. The DNA of the CDR3 is TGCGCCAGCAGCCATCCCTACGGACTAGCGGGACAAGCAAGTCAAGAGACCCAGTACTTC. Encoded protein: CASSHPYGLAGQASQETQYF.

This clonotype was found a few times. V is TRBV6-1 and J is TRBJ2-3; the D is unclear. Germline values: CDR1 MNHNS, CDR2 SASEGT. The CDR3 is 16 amino acids. The germline V and J ends were trimmed by 6 bases and 3 bases, with 19 bases remaining between them. The CDR3 reads CASSRRVLGGTDTQYF. DNA of the CDR3: TGTGCCAGCAGCCGCCGGGTGTTAGGTGGGACAGATACGCAGTATTTT.

The V call is TRBV12-3 or TRBV12-4, the J call TRBJ2-2; D not resolved. This CDR3 contains 13 residues. The V end lost 10 bases, the J end lost 1 base, and 10 bases lay between the germline ends. The CDR3 DNA reads TGTGCCACGAGCTCGATGAACACCGGGGAGCTGTTTTTT. This gives the protein CATSSMNTGELFF.

This clonotype was picked up many times. The chain uses TRBV7-3 and TRBJ1-6; D perhaps matches TRBD1 (5 bases). Germline-derived CDR1 and CDR2 are SGHTA and FQGTGA. This CDR3 comprises 13 residues. V lost 2 bases and J lost 10, with 9 bases in between. CDR3 sequence (DNA): TGTGCCAGCAGCTTACAGGGTGGGTCACCCCTCCACTTT. Its translation: CASSLQGGSPLHF. Full variable domain (outside the CDR3, taken from reference TRBV7-3 and TRBJ1-6): GAGVSQTPSNKVTEKGKYVELRCDPISGHTALYWYRQSLGQGPEFLIYFQGTGAADDSGLPNDRFFAVRPEGSVSTLKIQRTERGDSAVYLCASSLQGGSPLHFGNGTRLTVT.

Points on this clonotype: One junction end does not reproduce the germline sequence, and a read error may be involved. This chain uses TRBV7-2 with TRBJ2-7; D may correspond to TRBD1 or TRBD2 (5 bases each). The CDR3 is 15 amino acids. Germline loops: CDR1 SGHTA, CDR2 FQGNSA. In DNA, the CDR3 is TGTGCCAGCAGCGAACAGTGGGGACCTTCCTCCGAGCAGTACTTC. Translated, it gives CASSEQWGPSSEQYF. Combining the CDR3 with reference TRBV7-2 and TRBJ2-7 gives the whole variable domain GAGVSQSPSNKVTEKGKDVELRCDPISGHTALYWYRQSLGQGLEFLIYFQGNSAPDKSGLPSDRFSAERTGGSVSTLTIQRTQQEDSAVYLCASSEQWGPSSEQYFGPGTRLTVT.

In this sample, this clonotype turned up a few times. The chain employs TRBV3-1 and TRBJ2-3; D is perhaps TRBD1 or TRBD2 (6 bases each). The CDR3 loop spans 15 amino acids. Per the germline V gene, CDR1 is LGHDT and CDR2 is YNNKEL (reference sequence). With 1 base removed from V and 2 bases from J, the gap between germline ends came to 10 bases. The CDR3 bases are TGTGCCAGCAGCCAAGTCGGGGGCCCCACAGATACGCAGTATTTT. Its protein product is CASSQVGGPTDTQYF.